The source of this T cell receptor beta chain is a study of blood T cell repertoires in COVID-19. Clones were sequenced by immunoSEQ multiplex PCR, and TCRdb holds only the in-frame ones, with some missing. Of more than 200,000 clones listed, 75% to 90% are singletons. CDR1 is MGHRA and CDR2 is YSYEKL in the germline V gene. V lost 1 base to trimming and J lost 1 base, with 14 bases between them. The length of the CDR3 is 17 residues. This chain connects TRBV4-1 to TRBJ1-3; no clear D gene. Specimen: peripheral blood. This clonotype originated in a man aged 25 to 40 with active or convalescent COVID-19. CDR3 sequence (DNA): TGCGCCAGCAGCCAAGGTGGCGTTAGGACTTCTGGAAACACCATATATTTT. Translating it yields CASSQGGVRTSGNTIYF.